This is a list of T cell receptor beta chains from one sample in a study of blood T cell repertoires in COVID-19. Assay used: immunoSEQ multiplex PCR; TCRdb lists only in-frame clones, some missing. The table lists around 480,000 clones, around 90% of them singletons. Specimen: PBMCs or T cells enriched from blood (not recorded which). Source of these receptors: a woman aged 18-30 years who had recovered from COVID-19. Both conserved end residues are trimmed from each CDR3. Size is omitted from some rows. Given values are once, few, many or a class for expanded clones.

j_gene,len,v_gene,abundance,CDR3aa
TRBJ1-1,14,TRBV28,-,ASSLPGLGPNTEAF
TRBJ2-7,10,TRBV4-1,-,ASSDGQDEQY
TRBJ1-4,12,TRBV28,-,ASSLRDSNEKLF
TRBJ2-4,12,TRBV27,-,ASSLRGARNIQY
TRBJ2-7,12,TRBV11-2,once,ASSLDGVAYEQY
TRBJ1-1,13,TRBV3-1/TRBV3-2,-,ASSPDDLRGLGAF
TRBJ2-3,14,TRBV5-1,-,ASSPLAGGGTDTQY
TRBJ2-1,12,TRBV5-1,-,ASAVGQGMDEQF
TRBJ2-7,11,TRBV7-9,-,ASSFTAYYEQY
TRBJ2-2,15,TRBV5-1,-,ASSLRAEWGDTGELF
TRBJ2-1,12,TRBV5-1,-,ASSLEGFYNEQF
TRBJ1-2,14,TRBV5-1,-,ASSLDGDRANYGYT
TRBJ2-7,14,TRBV28,-,ASARTRGGPSYEQY
TRBJ1-1,13,TRBV29-1,-,SVMDSPLMNTEAF
TRBJ1-5,13,TRBV19,-,ASSDTGAEGQPQH
TRBJ2-1,13,TRBV27,few,ASSALAGGSNEQF
TRBJ1-3,14,TRBV19,-,ATKGGAVGAGNTIY
TRBJ1-1,12,TRBV5-6,-,ASSVGQGDTEAF
TRBJ1-2,11,TRBV2,-,ASSEARGDGYT
TRBJ1-2,11,TRBV11-2,once,ASSPDSVYGYT
TRBJ2-3,14,TRBV19,once,ATPLCWRESTDTQY
TRBJ2-3,13,TRBV5-4,-,ASSLTSTRADTQY
TRBJ1-2,12,TRBV5-4,-,ASSLQGSNYGYT
TRBJ2-7,11,TRBV27,-,ASSSPPRYEQY
TRBJ2-5,10,TRBV30,-,AWSYDKETQY
TRBJ1-1,11,TRBV19,-,ASSRQGVLEAF
TRBJ2-2,10,TRBV10-3,-,AIGGDTGELF
TRBJ1-5,13,TRBV27,-,ASSSGTGGNQPQH
TRBJ2-3,14,TRBV6-1,-,ASSVWGGGGTDTQY
TRBJ1-1,11,TRBV7-8,-,ASSSPTGTEAF
TRBJ2-7,11,TRBV29-1,-,SVRTGGRYEQY
TRBJ1-1,13,TRBV19,-,ASSTGNRVNTEAF
TRBJ1-1,12,TRBV5-1,once,ASSFTGTETEAF
TRBJ1-6,16,TRBV12-5,-,ASGPHTGGSSYNSPLH
TRBJ1-1,12,TRBV27,-,ASSASGGYTEAF
TRBJ1-1,12,TRBV6-5,-,ASSYSTGDTEAF
TRBJ2-2,14,TRBV5-4,-,ASSKTRDFSTGELF
TRBJ2-7,12,TRBV5-6,-,ASSLVDISYEQY
TRBJ2-1,13,TRBV7-2,-,ASSPSGTTYNEQF
TRBJ1-1,15,TRBV3-1/TRBV3-2,-,ASSQDWGVQVGMRAF
TRBJ1-6,12,TRBV19,-,ASSGAGHNSPLH
TRBJ1-6,17,TRBV5-6,-,ASSRWTGTGLDYNSPLH
TRBJ1-2,9,TRBV7-9,-,ASSLLYGYT
TRBJ1-1,12,TRBV4-1,-,ASSRDREGTEAF
TRBJ1-2,11,TRBV28,-,ASTVGGAPGYT
TRBJ2-3,12,TRBV25-1,-,ASSARTGVDTQY
TRBJ1-3,12,TRBV30,-,AWMGGVSGNTIY
TRBJ2-1,13,TRBV29-1,-,SVEGLGTSGDEQF
TRBJ1-1,12,TRBV5-5,-,ASSADRGYTEAF
TRBJ1-2,10,TRBV19,-,ASSRTEYGYT
TRBJ2-3,15,TRBV15,-,ATSRGQTSGVRDTQY
TRBJ2-7,11,TRBV7-2,once,ASSLDSRLGGY
TRBJ2-5,14,TRBV7-9,once,ASSFQGGDGGETQY
TRBJ1-1,14,TRBV3-1/TRBV3-2,-,ASSQYREGGSAEAF